This T cell receptor beta chain derives from a study of blood T cell repertoires in COVID-19. The CDR3 extends over 12 amino acids. CDR1 and CDR2 from the germline V gene are SQVTM and ANQGSEA. The protocol was immunoSEQ multiplex PCR, while the TCRdb copy is restricted to in-frame clones and leaves out a portion. The data show roughly 200,000 clones, around 84% seen once. The study counted Cohort 3 donors as recovered given two negative PCRs, clearance, or symptom resolution. This TCR was recovered from a man aged 35-49 years who had recovered from COVID-19. The sample was PBMCs or T cells enriched from blood (not recorded which). The J gene is TRBJ2-2, the V gene TRBV29-1, with 8 bases fitting TRBD1. The CDR3 here is CSGQGGPGELFF. The CDR3 nucleotides are TGCAGTGGACAGGGTGGACCCGGGGAGCTGTTTTTT.